The present TCR beta chain was sequenced within a study of T cells in localized non-small cell lung cancer. The CDR3 runs 15 residues. Germline CDR1 reads LNHDA; CDR2 reads SQIVND (reference sequence). With V trimmed by 0 bases and J by 2 bases, 1 base remained unmatched. The study's findings and limits: Owing to sequencing of a solitary tumor region, heterogeneity cannot be discounted. In adjacent lung, a median roughly 60 of the top 100 tumor clones were found.

A note on this clone: Its specificity is unknown.

Some clones are missing from TCRdb's copy, which holds only in-frame ones; the method was immunoSEQ multiplex PCR. Of some 50,000 clones listed, around 81% are singletons. The clonotype was recovered from a man aged 35 to 70 with stage III lung adenocarcinoma. The sample in question was peripheral blood mononuclear cells, obtained before any cancer treatment. This chain joins TRBV19 and TRBJ2-1, with 7 bases fitting TRBD1. The DNA of the CDR3 is TGTGCCAGTAGTATAGAGGGGACAGCCTACAATGAGCAGTTCTTC. This translates into CASSIEGTAYNEQFF.